The clone carrying this T cell receptor (beta chain) was counted between two and nine times. The data belong to a study of blood T cell repertoires in COVID-19. About the research overall: T cells, B-cell-depleted T cells, or PBMCs supplied cDNA or gDNA.

Seattle cases were enrolled at active infection and followed longitudinally. The CDR3 extends over 15 amino acids. V dropped 1 base and J dropped 10 bases, with 18 bases sitting between them. Germline-derived CDR1 and CDR2 are SGHDN and FVKESK. Authors' methods: Amplification of reference gene primers provided the estimated nucleated cell counts. This table comes from immunoSEQ multiplex PCR, and its TCRdb copy is limited to in-frame clones, with some not included. V, J and clone size are taken as reported in that table, and D and trimming were inferred from the DNA itself. The data contain roughly 100,000 clones, around nine tenths of them singletons.

The rearrangement joins TRBV14 to TRBJ2-3; D not resolved. Sequenced sample: peripheral blood. The TCR sequence derives from a woman aged 45-59 years with COVID-19, enrolled during active disease. The CDR3 is CASSQVVGPRLAQYF. For the CDR3, the DNA is TGTGCCAGCAGCCAAGTCGTGGGCCCCCGGTTGGCGCAGTATTTT.